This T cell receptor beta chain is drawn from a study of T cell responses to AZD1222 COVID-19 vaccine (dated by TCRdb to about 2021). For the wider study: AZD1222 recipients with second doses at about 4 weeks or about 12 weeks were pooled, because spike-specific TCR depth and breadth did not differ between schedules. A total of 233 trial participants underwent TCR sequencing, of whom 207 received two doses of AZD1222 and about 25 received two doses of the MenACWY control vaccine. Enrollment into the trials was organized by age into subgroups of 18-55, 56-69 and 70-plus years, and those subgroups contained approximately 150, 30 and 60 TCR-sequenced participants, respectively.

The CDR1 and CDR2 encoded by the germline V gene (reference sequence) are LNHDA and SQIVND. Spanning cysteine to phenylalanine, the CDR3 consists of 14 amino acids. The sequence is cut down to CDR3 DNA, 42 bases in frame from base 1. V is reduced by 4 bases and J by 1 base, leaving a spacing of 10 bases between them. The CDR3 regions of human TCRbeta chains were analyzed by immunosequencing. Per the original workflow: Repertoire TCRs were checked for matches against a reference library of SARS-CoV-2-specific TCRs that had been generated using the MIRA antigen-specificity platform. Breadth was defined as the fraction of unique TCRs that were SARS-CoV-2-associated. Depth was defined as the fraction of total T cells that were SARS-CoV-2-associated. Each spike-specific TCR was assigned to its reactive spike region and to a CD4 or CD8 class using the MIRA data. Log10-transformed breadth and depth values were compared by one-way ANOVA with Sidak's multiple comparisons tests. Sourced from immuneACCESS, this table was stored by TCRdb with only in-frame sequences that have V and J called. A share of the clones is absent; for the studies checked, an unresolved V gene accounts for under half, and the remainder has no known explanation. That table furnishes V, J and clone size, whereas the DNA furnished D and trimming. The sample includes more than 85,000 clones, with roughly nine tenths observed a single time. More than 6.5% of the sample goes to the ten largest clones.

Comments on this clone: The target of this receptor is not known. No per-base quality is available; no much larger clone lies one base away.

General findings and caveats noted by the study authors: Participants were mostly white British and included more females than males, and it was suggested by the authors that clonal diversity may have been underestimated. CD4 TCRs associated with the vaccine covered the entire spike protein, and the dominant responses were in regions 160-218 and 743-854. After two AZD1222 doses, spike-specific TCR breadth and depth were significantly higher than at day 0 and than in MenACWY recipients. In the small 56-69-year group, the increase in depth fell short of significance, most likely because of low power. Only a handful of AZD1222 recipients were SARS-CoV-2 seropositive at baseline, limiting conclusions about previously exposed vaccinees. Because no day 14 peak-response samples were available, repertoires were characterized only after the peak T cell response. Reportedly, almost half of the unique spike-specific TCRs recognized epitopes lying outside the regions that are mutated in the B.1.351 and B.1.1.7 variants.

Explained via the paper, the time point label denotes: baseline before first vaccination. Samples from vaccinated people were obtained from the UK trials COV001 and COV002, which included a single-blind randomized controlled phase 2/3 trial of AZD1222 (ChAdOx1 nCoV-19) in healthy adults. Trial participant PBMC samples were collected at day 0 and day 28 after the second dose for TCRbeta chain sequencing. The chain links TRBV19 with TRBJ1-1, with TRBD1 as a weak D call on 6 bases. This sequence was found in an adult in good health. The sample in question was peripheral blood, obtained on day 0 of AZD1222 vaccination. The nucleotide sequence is TGTGCCAGTAGTACGACAGGTGCGAACACTGAAGCTTTCTTT. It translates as CASSTTGANTEAFF. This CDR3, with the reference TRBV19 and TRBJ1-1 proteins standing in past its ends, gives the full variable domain DGGITQSPKYLFRKEGQNVTLSCEQNLNHDAMYWYRQDPGQGLRLIYYSQIVNDFQKGDIAEGYSVSREKKESFPLTVTSAQKNPTAFYLCASSTTGANTEAFFGQGTRLTVV.